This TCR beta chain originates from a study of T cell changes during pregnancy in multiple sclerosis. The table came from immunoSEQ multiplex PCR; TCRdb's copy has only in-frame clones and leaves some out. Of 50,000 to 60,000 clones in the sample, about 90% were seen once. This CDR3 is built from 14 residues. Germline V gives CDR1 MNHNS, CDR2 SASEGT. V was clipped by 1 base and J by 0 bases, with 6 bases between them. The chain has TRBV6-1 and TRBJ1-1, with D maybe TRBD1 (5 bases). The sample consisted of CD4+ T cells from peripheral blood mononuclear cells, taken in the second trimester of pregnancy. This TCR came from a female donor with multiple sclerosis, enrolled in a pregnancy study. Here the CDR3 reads CASSEGTLNTEAFF. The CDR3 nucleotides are TGTGCCAGCAGTGAAGGGACATTGAACACTGAAGCTTTCTTT.